This is a list of T cell receptor beta chains from one sample in a study of blood T cells in healthy people across ages. TCRdb re-derived calls from the 5' RACE reads in MiXCR, one entry per CDR3 protein. The table shows about 1.6 million distinct CDR3 sequences, with almost 35% occurring only once. The sample was blood. The receptors here all came from a woman aged 25 to 45 in good health. CDR3s include the opening cysteine and the closing phenylalanine or tryptophan. A D gene is named only where the DNA matches it firmly. Not all rows give a size; the values are once, few, many and, for expanded clones, a class.

CDR3 DNA | CDR3 protein | D gene | clone size | J gene | V gene
TGTGCCAGCAGTACAACGGGAGTGGCCCCCTACAATGAGCAGTTCTTC | CASSTTGVAPYNEQFF | - | - | TRBJ2-1 | TRBV6-1
TGTGCCAGCAGAGAGGGCTGGGGGGAGCAGTTCTTC | CASREGWGEQFF | - | - | TRBJ2-1 | TRBV27
TGTGCCAGCAGCCGAGATCAGAGGACGGAAAAACTGTTTTTT | CASSRDQRTEKLFF | - | - | TRBJ1-4 | TRBV6-5
TGTGCCAGCAGCCAAGTCAGGACCGGGGGCTACACCTTC | CASSQVRTGGYTF | - | - | TRBJ1-2 | TRBV3-1
TGTGCCAGCAGCTTATCGGGGCGTTCCCACTACGAGCAGTACTTC | CASSLSGRSHYEQYF | - | - | TRBJ2-7 | TRBV7-2
TGTGCCAGCCAAAGACAGGGGAGCAATCAGCCCCAGCATTTT | CASQRQGSNQPQHF | TRBD1 | - | TRBJ1-5 | TRBV27
TGCAGTGCTAGCCCGGGTTCTAATGAAAAACTGTTTTTT | CSASPGSNEKLFF | - | many | TRBJ1-4 | TRBV20-1
TGTGCCAGCAGCTCCTTAGGAAGCGGCACAGATACGCAGTATTTT | CASSSLGSGTDTQYF | - | many | TRBJ2-3 | TRBV7-8
TGCAGTGCTCTGAAGAGCTCCTACGAGCAGTACTTC | CSALKSSYEQYF | - | few | TRBJ2-7 | TRBV20-1
TGCAGTGCCCGGGACTCTCTGGTACTTTATGAGCAGTTCTTC | CSARDSLVLYEQFF | - | - | TRBJ2-1 | TRBV20-1
TGCAGCGTTGCCGGGGGCTACGAGCAGTACTTC | CSVAGGYEQYF | - | many | TRBJ2-7 | TRBV29-1
TGTGCCAGCAGATTCCACGAGAACACTGAAGCTTTCTTT | CASRFHENTEAFF | - | - | TRBJ1-1 | TRBV7-9
TGTGCCAGCAGCTTAAATGCCTACAATGAGCAGTTCTTC | CASSLNAYNEQFF | - | many | TRBJ2-1 | TRBV7-3
TGTGCCAGCAGTGGGATAGGGGCCTCCTACGAGCAGTACTTC | CASSGIGASYEQYF | - | few | TRBJ2-7 | TRBV12-3/TRBV12-4
TGCAGTGCTAGAGCCCTGACAGGGGGACTTTTCAAGCAGTACTTC | CSARALTGGLFKQYF | TRBD1 | once | TRBJ2-4 | TRBV20-1
TGTGCCAGCAGCCCCGCCGGGGAGGCCGGGGAGCTGTTTTTT | CASSPAGEAGELFF | - | few | TRBJ2-2 | TRBV7-3
TGCAGTGCTAGAGATATGGCAGGATCACTAGAAAAACTGTTTTTT | CSARDMAGSLEKLFF | - | - | TRBJ1-4 | TRBV20-1
TGTGCCAGCAGCCCCGGGGGCTCTGTGGCCAACGTCCTGACTTTC | CASSPGGSVANVLTF | - | - | TRBJ2-6 | TRBV7-6
TGTGCCAGCAGCTTAGAACTGTTGGGAACCTACGAGCAGTACTTC | CASSLELLGTYEQYF | - | - | TRBJ2-7 | TRBV7-2
TGTGCCTGGAGTGTACGGGCCGGGGAACCCCTCCACTTT | CAWSVRAGEPLHF | - | few | TRBJ1-6 | TRBV30
TGTGCCATCAGTTCTTTGGGGGGGCAGGACACCGGGGAGCTGTTTTTT | CAISSLGGQDTGELFF | - | - | TRBJ2-2 | TRBV10-3
TGCGCCAGCAGTTCACAATTCTACAATGAGCAGTTCTTC | CASSSQFYNEQFF | - | few | TRBJ2-1 | TRBV5-1
TGTGCCAGCAGCTTGAAGACTAGCGCGTACCAAGAGACCCAGTACTTC | CASSLKTSAYQETQYF | TRBD2 | - | TRBJ2-5 | TRBV7-8
TGTGCCGGCAGGTCCGGGACAGGGGGTCGCAATGAGCAGTTCTTC | CAGRSGTGGRNEQFF | TRBD1 | once | TRBJ2-1 | TRBV28
TGTGCCAGCAGTTTAGCTGCGGGAGCACTCACAGATACGCAGTATTTT | CASSLAAGALTDTQYF | TRBD2 | once | TRBJ2-3 | TRBV27
TGCAGCGTTGAAGACAGGGGGCGGCCGGGGACCCAGTACTTC | CSVEDRGRPGTQYF | TRBD1 | many | TRBJ2-5 | TRBV29-1
TGTGCCAGCAGTTTTTTACTAGCGGGAGGGGGCTACGAGCAGTACTTC | CASSFLLAGGGYEQYF | TRBD2 | few | TRBJ2-7 | TRBV28
TGTGCCAGCAGTACCAGGGGCGGGATGTCACCCCTCCACTTT | CASSTRGGMSPLHF | - | few | TRBJ1-6 | TRBV27